The next 11 T cell receptor beta chains were all read from a single sample in a study of T cells after posttransplantation cyclophosphamide. Profiling relied on immunoSEQ multiplex PCR, and the TCRdb table lists in-frame clones only, not all of them. Found here are about 38,000 clones, no singletons; the ten largest cover roughly 2.5%. Sequencing used PBMCs. The receptors were sampled from a man aged 45-60 years in good health, CMV-negative, and a related stem cell transplant donor.

This clone has a handful of counts. The gene calls are TRBV27 and TRBJ1-4; D is possibly TRBD1 (5 bases). CDR3 length: 15 residues. The germline CDR1 and CDR2 sequences are MNHEY and SMNVEV (reference sequence). With 5 bases removed from V and 8 bases from J, the gap between germline ends came to 18 bases. CDR3 region: CASSGEGLGREKLFF. The CDR3 DNA follows: TGTGCCAGCAGTGGGGAGGGGCTCGGAAGGGAAAAACTGTTTTTT.

This clone was seen many times. This chain connects TRBV19 to TRBJ2-5; weak D call: TRBD2 (5 bases). This CDR3 has 13 residues. V lost 7 bases to trimming and J lost 2 bases, with 11 bases between them. CDR1 and CDR2 from the germline V gene are LNHDA and SQIVND (reference sequence). The CDR3 loop is CASNLRGQETQYF. In DNA, the CDR3 is TGTGCCAGTAACCTCCGGGGTCAAGAGACCCAGTACTTC.

This clone was seen at least ten times. The rearrangement links TRBV11-3 to TRBJ2-2; 10 bases fit TRBD1. The CDR3 extends over 16 amino acids. J gave up 6 bases and V 6 bases, and 10 bases lay outside the gene matches. Germline V gene data show CDR1 as SGHNT and CDR2 as YENEEA. For the CDR3, the DNA is TGTGCCAGCAGTTTCAAGACAGGGGGCAGCGCCGGGGAGCTGTTTTTT. Amino acids: CASSFKTGGSAGELFF.

This clone showed up many times. The V and J genes are TRBV7-9 and TRBJ1-1; tentative D call: TRBD1 (5 bases). This CDR3 contains 13 residues. V was trimmed by 7 bases and J by 1 base, leaving 10 bases between them. Germline-derived CDR1 and CDR2 are SEHNR and FQNEAQ (reference sequence). The CDR3 loop reads CASTADRNTEAFF. In nucleotides, the CDR3 is TGTGCCAGCACCGCAGACAGGAACACTGAAGCTTTCTTT.

This clone came up many times. The chain employs TRBV5-4 and TRBJ1-4; maybe TRBD1 (5 bases). This CDR3 region has 15 residues. Germline V gives CDR1 SGHNT, CDR2 YYREEE (reference sequence). The ends were cut back, 0 bases at V and 8 bases at J, with 14 bases in the middle. The CDR3: CASSLGLGRKEKLFF. As DNA, the CDR3 is TGTGCCAGCAGCTTGGGTCTGGGGCGTAAGGAAAAACTGTTTTTT.

This clone came up many times. The gene calls are TRBV10-3 and TRBJ2-3, with D possibly matching TRBD1 (6 bases). Looked up from germline, CDR1 is ENHRY and CDR2 is SYGVKD. V lost 6 bases and J 0 bases, leaving 28 bases between the germline ends. CDR3 length: 20 amino acids. Written as DNA, the CDR3 is TGTGCCATCAGCGGGCGGGTGGCAGGGGTCCCCGGATCTAGCACAGATACGCAGTATTTT. This sequence encodes CAISGRVAGVPGSSTDTQYF.

This clone was counted at least ten times. The chain carries TRBV6-5 and TRBJ1-2; D not resolved. Germline V gene data show CDR1 as MNHEY and CDR2 as SVGAGI. V lost 0 bases, J lost 8 bases, and 13 bases lay in between. CDR3 length equals 14 residues. The CDR3 sequence: CASSYSTGDQGYTF. The DNA for the CDR3 is TGTGCCAGCAGTTACTCGACCGGGGATCAGGGCTACACCTTC.

This clone was seen ten or more times. V is TRBV5-1 and J is TRBJ2-5; D is possibly TRBD1 (6 bases). This CDR3 region has 15 residues. V dropped 4 bases and J dropped 0 bases, with 13 bases sitting between them. The germline CDR1 and CDR2 sequences are SGHRS and YFSETQ. CDR3 sequence reads: CASSPTQGYQETQYF. The CDR3 bases are TGCGCCAGCAGCCCAACACAGGGCTACCAAGAGACCCAGTACTTC.

Many counts were recorded for this clone. V usage is TRBV2 and J usage is TRBJ2-7; TRBD2 is a possible D gene (5 bases). Germline V gene sequence: CDR1 SNHLY, CDR2 FYNNEI. Deletions cut 4 bases from V and 7 bases from J, with 11 bases between. The CDR3 loop spans 12 amino acids. CDR3 in amino acids: CASSGESGEQYF. The CDR3 DNA sequence: TGTGCCAGCAGTGGGGAGTCTGGGGAGCAGTACTTC. Filled out from reference TRBV2 and TRBJ2-7, the complete variable domain reads EPEVTQTPSHQVTQMGQEVILRCVPISNHLYFYWYRQILGQKVEFLVSFYNNEISEKSEIFDDQFSVERPDGSNFTLKIRSTKLEDSAMYFCASSGESGEQYFGPGTRLTVT.

This clone has ten or more counts. The chain employs TRBV6-1 and TRBJ1-1; 7 bases match TRBD1. Germline CDR1 and CDR2: MNHNS and SASEGT. The junction had 10 bases not matched to a gene; V was cut back by 8 bases and J by 1 base. The CDR3 sequence is 15 residues long. The CDR3 here is CASLWGTAANTEAFF. The CDR3 DNA reads TGTGCCAGCCTTTGGGGGACAGCCGCGAACACTGAAGCTTTCTTT.

This clone was recorded at least ten times. The chain has TRBV10-3 and TRBJ1-5, with 10 bases that match TRBD1. This CDR3 comprises 14 residues. CDR1 is ENHRY, CDR2 SYGVKD, per germline. Trimming at V came to 8 bases and at J to 7 bases, leaving 8 bases not matched to a gene. The CDR3 DNA follows: TGTGCCATCGGAGGACAGGGGGATGGACAGCCCCAGCATTTT. As protein: CAIGGQGDGQPQHF.